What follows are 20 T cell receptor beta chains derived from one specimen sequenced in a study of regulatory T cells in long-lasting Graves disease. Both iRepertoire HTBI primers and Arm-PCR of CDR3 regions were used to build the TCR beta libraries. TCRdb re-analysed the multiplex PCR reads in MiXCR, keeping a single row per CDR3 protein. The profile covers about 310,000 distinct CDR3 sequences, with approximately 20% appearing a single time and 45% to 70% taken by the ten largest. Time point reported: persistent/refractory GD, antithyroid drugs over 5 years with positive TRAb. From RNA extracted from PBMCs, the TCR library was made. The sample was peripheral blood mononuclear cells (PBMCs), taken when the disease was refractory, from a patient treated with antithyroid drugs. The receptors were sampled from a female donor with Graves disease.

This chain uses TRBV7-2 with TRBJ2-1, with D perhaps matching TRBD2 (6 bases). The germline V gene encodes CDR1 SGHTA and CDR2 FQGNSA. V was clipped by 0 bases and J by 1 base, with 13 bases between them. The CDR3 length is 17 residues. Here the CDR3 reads CASSLAPLAQSYNEQFF. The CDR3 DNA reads TGTGCCAGCAGCTTAGCCCCTCTAGCGCAGTCCTACAATGAGCAGTTCTTC.

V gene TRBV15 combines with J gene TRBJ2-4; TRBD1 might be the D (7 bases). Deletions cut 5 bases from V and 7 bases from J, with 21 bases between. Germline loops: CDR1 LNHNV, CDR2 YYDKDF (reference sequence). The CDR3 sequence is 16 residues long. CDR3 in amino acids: CATSGGWTGGENIQYF. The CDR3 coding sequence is TGTGCCACCAGCGGAGGATGGACAGGCGGGGAGAACATTCAGTACTTC.

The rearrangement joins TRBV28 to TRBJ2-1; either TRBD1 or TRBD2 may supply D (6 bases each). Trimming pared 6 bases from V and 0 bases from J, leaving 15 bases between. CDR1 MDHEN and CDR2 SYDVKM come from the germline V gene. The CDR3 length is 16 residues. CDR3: CASSPGGGSSYNEQFF. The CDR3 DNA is TGTGCCAGCAGCCCCGGGGGCGGAAGCTCCTACAATGAGCAGTTCTTC.

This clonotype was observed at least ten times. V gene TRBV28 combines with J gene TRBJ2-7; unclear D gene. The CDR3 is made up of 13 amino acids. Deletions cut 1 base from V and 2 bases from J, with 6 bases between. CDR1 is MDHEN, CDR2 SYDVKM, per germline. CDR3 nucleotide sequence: TGTGCCAGCAGTTTATCCGCAACCTACGAGCAGTACTTC. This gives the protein CASSLSATYEQYF.

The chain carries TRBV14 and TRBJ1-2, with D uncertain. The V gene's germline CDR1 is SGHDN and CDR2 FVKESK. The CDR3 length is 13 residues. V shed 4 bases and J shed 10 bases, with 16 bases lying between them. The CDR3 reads CASSPHNFRPYTF. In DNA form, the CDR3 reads TGTGCCAGCAGCCCGCATAACTTTCGGCCCTACACCTTC.

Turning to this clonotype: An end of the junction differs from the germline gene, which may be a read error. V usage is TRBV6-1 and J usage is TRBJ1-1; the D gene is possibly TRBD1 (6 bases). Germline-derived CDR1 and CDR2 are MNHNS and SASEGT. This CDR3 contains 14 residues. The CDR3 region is CASIITGGATEALF. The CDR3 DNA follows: TGTGCCAGCATTATTACCGGGGGGGCAACTGAAGCTCTCTTT.

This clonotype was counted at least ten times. The CDR3 DNA reads as TGTGCCAGCTCACCAGGGACAGGGGGCCACGAGCAGTACTTC. This encodes CASSPGTGGHEQYF. The rearrangement uses TRBV18 and TRBJ2-7, with 12 positions matching TRBD1. The ends lost 2 bases at V and 5 bases at J; junction bases unmatched: 1. The germline gives CDR1 KGHSH, CDR2 LQKENI. The CDR3 totals 14 residues.

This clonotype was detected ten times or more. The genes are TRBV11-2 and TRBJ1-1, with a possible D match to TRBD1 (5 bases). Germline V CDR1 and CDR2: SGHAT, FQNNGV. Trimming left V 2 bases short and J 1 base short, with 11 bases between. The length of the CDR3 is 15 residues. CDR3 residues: CASSLSRGTNTEAFF. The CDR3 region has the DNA TGTGCCAGCAGCTTATCGAGGGGAACGAACACTGAAGCTTTCTTT.

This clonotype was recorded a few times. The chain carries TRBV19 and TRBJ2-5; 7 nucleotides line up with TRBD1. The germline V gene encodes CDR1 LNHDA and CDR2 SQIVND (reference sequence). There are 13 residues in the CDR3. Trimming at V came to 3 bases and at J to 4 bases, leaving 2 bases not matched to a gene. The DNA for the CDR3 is TGTGCCAGTAGTATTACAGGGGTAGAGACCCAGTACTTC. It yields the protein CASSITGVETQYF.

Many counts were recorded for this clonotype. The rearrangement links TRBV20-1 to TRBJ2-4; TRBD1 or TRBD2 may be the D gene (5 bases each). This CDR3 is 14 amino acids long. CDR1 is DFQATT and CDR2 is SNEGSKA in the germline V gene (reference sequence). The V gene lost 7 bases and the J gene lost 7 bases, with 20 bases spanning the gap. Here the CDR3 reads CSVPSGTDLNIQYF. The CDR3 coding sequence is TGCAGTGTCCCATCCGGGACCGATCTGAACATTCAGTACTTC.

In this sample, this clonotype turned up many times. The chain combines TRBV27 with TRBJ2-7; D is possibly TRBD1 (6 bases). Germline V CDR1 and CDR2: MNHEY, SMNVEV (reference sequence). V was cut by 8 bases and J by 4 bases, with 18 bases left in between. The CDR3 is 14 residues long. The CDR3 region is CASSPPGHTYEQYF. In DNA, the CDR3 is TGTGCCAGCTCCCCTCCGGGACACACATACGAGCAGTACTTC.

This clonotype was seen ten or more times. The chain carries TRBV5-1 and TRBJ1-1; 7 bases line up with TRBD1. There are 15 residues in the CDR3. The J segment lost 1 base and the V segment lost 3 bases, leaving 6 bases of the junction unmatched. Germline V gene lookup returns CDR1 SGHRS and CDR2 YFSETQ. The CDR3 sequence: CASSSPGTENTEAFF. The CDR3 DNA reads TGCGCCAGCAGCTCCCCCGGGACAGAGAACACTGAAGCTTTCTTT. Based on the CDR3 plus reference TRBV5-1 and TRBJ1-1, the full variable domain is KAGVTQTPRYLIKTRGQQVTLSCSPISGHRSVSWYQQTPGQGLQFLFEYFSETQRNKGNFPGRFSGRQFSNSRSEMNVSTLELGDSALYLCASSSPGTENTEAFFGQGTRLTVV.

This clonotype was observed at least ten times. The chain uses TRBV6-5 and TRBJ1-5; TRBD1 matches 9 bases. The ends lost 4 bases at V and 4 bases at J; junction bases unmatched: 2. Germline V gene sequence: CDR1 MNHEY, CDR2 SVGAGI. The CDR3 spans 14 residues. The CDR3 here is CASSSGQGNQPQHF. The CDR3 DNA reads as TGTGCCAGCAGTTCCGGACAGGGGAATCAGCCCCAGCATTTT.

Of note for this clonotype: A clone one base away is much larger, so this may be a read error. CDR3 DNA: TGTGCCAGCAGCTTAGTGCCAGGGGAAAACATTAAGTACTTC. This codes for CASSLVPGENIKYF. The chain has TRBV7-2 and TRBJ2-4, with D perhaps TRBD1 (6 bases). Germline V gene lookup returns CDR1 SGHTA and CDR2 FQGNSA. This CDR3 has 14 residues.

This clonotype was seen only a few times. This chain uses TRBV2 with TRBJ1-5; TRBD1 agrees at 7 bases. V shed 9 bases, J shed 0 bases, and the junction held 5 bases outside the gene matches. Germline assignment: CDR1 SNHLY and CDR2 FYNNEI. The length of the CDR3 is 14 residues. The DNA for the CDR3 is TGTGCCAGTACTAAGGGGGCTAGCAATCAGCCCCAGCATTTT. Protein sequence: CASTKGASNQPQHF.

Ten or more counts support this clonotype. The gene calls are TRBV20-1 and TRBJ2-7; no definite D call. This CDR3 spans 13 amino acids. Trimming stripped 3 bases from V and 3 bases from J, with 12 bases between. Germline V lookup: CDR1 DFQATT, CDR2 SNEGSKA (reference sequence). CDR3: CSARFPGFYEQYF. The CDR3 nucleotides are TGCAGTGCTAGGTTTCCGGGTTTCTACGAGCAGTACTTC.

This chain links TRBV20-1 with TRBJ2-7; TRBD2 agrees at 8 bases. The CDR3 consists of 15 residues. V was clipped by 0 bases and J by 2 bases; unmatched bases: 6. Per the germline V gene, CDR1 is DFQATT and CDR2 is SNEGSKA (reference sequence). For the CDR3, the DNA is TGCAGTGCTAGAGAGGCGGGGGGCGACCCCTACGAGCAGTACTTC. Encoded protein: CSAREAGGDPYEQYF.

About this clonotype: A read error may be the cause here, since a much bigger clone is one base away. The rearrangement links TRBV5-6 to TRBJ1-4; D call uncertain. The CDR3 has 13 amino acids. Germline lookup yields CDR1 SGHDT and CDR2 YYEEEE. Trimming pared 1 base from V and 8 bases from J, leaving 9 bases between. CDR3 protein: CASSLMGNEKLFF. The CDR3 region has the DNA TGTGCCAGCAGCTTGATGGGGAACGAAAAACTGTTTTTT.

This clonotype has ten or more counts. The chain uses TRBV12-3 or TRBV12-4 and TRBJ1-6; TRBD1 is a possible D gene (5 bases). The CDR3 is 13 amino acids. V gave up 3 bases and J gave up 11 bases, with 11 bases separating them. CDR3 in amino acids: CASSLGEETPLHF. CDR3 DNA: TGTGCCAGCAGTTTGGGGGAGGAGACACCCCTCCACTTT.

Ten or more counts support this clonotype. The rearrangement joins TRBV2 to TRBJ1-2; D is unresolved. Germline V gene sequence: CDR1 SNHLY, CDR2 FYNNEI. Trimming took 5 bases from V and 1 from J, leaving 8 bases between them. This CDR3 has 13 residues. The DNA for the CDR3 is TGTGCCAGCAGTATCGGGGATAACTATGGCTACACCTTC. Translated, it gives CASSIGDNYGYTF.